Listed here are 20 T cell receptor beta chains from one sample, sequenced in a study of blood T cell repertoires in COVID-19. The method was immunoSEQ multiplex PCR; TCRdb's version includes in-frame clones alone and lacks a portion of them. Of approximately 200,000 clones detected, roughly 84% appear once; the ten largest clones hold roughly 2.8%. The sequenced sample consisted of peripheral blood. These receptors originate from a man aged 45-65 years who had recovered from COVID-19.

This rearrangement joins TRBV7-9 to TRBJ2-1; TRBD2 aligns across 12 bases. The junction had 7 bases not matched to a gene; V was cut back by 5 bases and J by 5 bases. The germline CDR1 and CDR2 sequences are SEHNR and FQNEAQ (reference sequence). The CDR3 contains 16 residues. The CDR3 is CASSPWTSGVHNEQFF. CDR3 DNA: TGTGCCAGCAGCCCCTGGACTAGCGGGGTTCACAATGAGCAGTTCTTC.

CDR3 residues: CASSEQGANEQFF. CDR3 bases: TGTGCCAGCAGTGAACAGGGAGCCAATGAGCAGTTCTTC. The rearrangement uses TRBV6-4 and TRBJ2-1, with a tentative D call TRBD1 (6 bases). V shed 3 bases and J shed 6 bases, with 9 bases lying between them. The CDR3 is 13 amino acids. The germline CDR1 and CDR2 sequences are MRHNA and SNTAGT.

This chain links TRBV5-1 with TRBJ2-2, with D possibly matching TRBD2 (6 bases). Looked up from germline, CDR1 is SGHRS and CDR2 is YFSETQ. Trimming removed 2 bases at V and 7 bases at J, with 12 bases between. The CDR3 spans 14 residues. The chain's CDR3 is CASSFTGAGGELFF. In DNA, the CDR3 is TGCGCCAGCAGCTTTACGGGAGCGGGCGGGGAGCTGTTTTTT.

V is TRBV10-2 and J is TRBJ2-1; 12 positions agree with TRBD2. This CDR3 contains 14 residues. Germline assignment: CDR1 WSHSY and CDR2 SAAADI. The V and J ends lost 7 bases and 4 bases, in that order; junction bases with no gene match: 2. The CDR3 region is CASTTSGRYNEQFF. The CDR3 coding sequence is TGCGCCAGCACCACTAGCGGGAGGTACAATGAGCAGTTCTTC.

This chain uses TRBV27 with TRBJ2-7; 8 bases align to TRBD2. This CDR3 has 15 residues. The V gene's germline CDR1 is MNHEY and CDR2 SMNVEV (reference sequence). Trimming cost V 3 bases and J 5 bases; bases outside gene matches: 9. In DNA, the CDR3 is TGTGCCAGCAGTTTGTCAGCGGGAGCACGGCACGAGCAGTACTTC. Protein sequence: CASSLSAGARHEQYF.

This clone has more than one count but fewer than ten. V gene TRBV27 combines with J gene TRBJ2-3; no reliable D call. The CDR3 has 14 amino acids. Trimming shortened V by 2 bases and J by 2 bases, and 8 bases separated the two germline ends. Germline-derived CDR1 and CDR2 are MNHEY and SMNVEV (reference sequence). The CDR3 bases are TGTGCCAGCAGTTTACAGGCTTCCACAGATACGCAGTATTTT. Encoded protein: CASSLQASTDTQYF.

This clone was seen more than once but under ten times. The CDR3 region is CASSSTGQNTDTQYF. CDR3 DNA sequence: TGTGCCAGCAGTTCGACGGGACAAAACACAGATACGCAGTATTTT. The chain joins TRBV28 to TRBJ2-3, with D possibly TRBD1 on 6 matching bases. The CDR3 extends over 15 amino acids. V was pared by 4 bases and J by 2 bases, with 13 bases between. The germline gives CDR1 MDHEN, CDR2 SYDVKM.

The rearrangement joins TRBV7-9 to TRBJ1-3; 8 nucleotides line up with TRBD1. Germline V gene lookup returns CDR1 SEHNR and CDR2 FQNEAQ (reference sequence). V was clipped by 4 bases and J by 2 bases; unmatched bases: 4. This CDR3 comprises 15 residues. The CDR3 loop reads CASSYAGGPGNTIYF. The CDR3 DNA is TGTGCCAGCAGCTACGCAGGGGGCCCTGGAAACACCATATATTTT.

The chain links TRBV18 to TRBJ1-6; 10 bases match TRBD1. Germline CDR1 KGHSH, CDR2 LQKENI. The V segment lost 4 bases and the J segment 7 bases; nucleotides outside the gene matches: 4. The CDR3 is 15 amino acids. CDR3 DNA: TGTGCCAGCTCACAGGGGACAGGGGCGAATTCACCCCTCCACTTT. Translated: CASSQGTGANSPLHF. Using reference TRBV18 and TRBJ1-6 for the parts outside the CDR3, the full variable domain is NAGVMQNPRHLVRRRGQEARLRCSPMKGHSHVYWYRQLPEEGLKFMVYLQKENIIDESGMPKERFSAEFPKEGPSILRIQQVVRGDSAAYFCASSQGTGANSPLHFGNGTRLTVT.

This sequence joins TRBV4-1 and TRBJ2-7; 9 positions agree with TRBD2. The germline gives CDR1 MGHRA, CDR2 YSYEKL. This CDR3 region has 18 residues. Trimming removed 3 bases from V and 4 bases from J; junction bases left unmatched: 16. The CDR3, as DNA: TGCGCCAGCAGCCATCCCCACCCCCCAGCGGGAGGAGGGTACGAGCAGTACTTC. As protein: CASSHPHPPAGGGYEQYF.

The chain combines TRBV19 with TRBJ2-5, with 7 positions matching TRBD1. Germline V gene data show CDR1 as LNHDA and CDR2 as SQIVND (reference sequence). CDR3 size: 15 residues. V trimming: 5 bases; J trimming: 5 bases; junction bases outside the gene matches: 11. The chain's CDR3 is CASSLPGTASETQYF. CDR3 sequence (DNA): TGTGCCAGTAGTTTGCCCGGGACAGCCTCGGAGACCCAGTACTTC. Drawing the rest from reference TRBV19 and TRBJ2-5, the complete variable domain is DGGITQSPKYLFRKEGQNVTLSCEQNLNHDAMYWYRQDPGQGLRLIYYSQIVNDFQKGDIAEGYSVSREKKESFPLTVTSAQKNPTAFYLCASSLPGTASETQYFGPGTRLLVL.

The chain's CDR3 is CASSSGNYGYTF. The CDR3, as DNA: TGTGCCAGTAGTTCGGGTAACTATGGCTACACCTTC. The chain links TRBV19 to TRBJ1-2; no clear D gene. Germline V gene lookup returns CDR1 LNHDA and CDR2 SQIVND (reference sequence). This CDR3 contains 12 residues. Trimming shortened V by 5 bases and J by 1 base, and 5 bases separated the two germline ends. Based on the CDR3 plus reference TRBV19 and TRBJ1-2, the full variable domain is DGGITQSPKYLFRKEGQNVTLSCEQNLNHDAMYWYRQDPGQGLRLIYYSQIVNDFQKGDIAEGYSVSREKKESFPLTVTSAQKNPTAFYLCASSSGNYGYTFGSGTRLTVV.

As to this clone: One junction end does not reproduce the germline sequence, and a read error may be involved. The V and J genes are TRBV12-3 or TRBV12-4 and TRBJ2-3; D remains ambiguous. The CDR3 has 12 amino acids. CDR3 nucleotides: TGCGCCAGCAGTTTACAGTCAGATACGCAGTATTTT. It is translated as CASSLQSDTQYF.

The V and J genes are TRBV5-1 and TRBJ2-7, with a tentative D call TRBD1 (5 bases). V shed 4 bases and J shed 3 bases, with 11 bases lying between them. Germline V lookup: CDR1 SGHRS, CDR2 YFSETQ. The CDR3 sequence is 13 residues long. The chain's CDR3 is CASSPDGHYEQYF. The CDR3 nucleotides are TGCGCCAGCAGCCCGGACGGACACTACGAGCAGTACTTC.

The rearrangement links TRBV19 to TRBJ2-7, with D perhaps TRBD1 (6 bases). CDR3 length equals 15 residues. With 2 bases removed from V and 2 bases from J, the gap between germline ends came to 13 bases. Germline CDR1 LNHDA, CDR2 SQIVND (reference sequence). The DNA of the CDR3 is TGTGCCAGTAGTATAACAGGGACGTCGACCTACGAGCAGTACTTC. Amino acid sequence: CASSITGTSTYEQYF.

V gene TRBV6-5 combines with J gene TRBJ1-5, with 8 bases lining up with TRBD1. CDR3 length: 15 amino acids. V dropped 6 bases and J dropped 0; count of bases not matched to a gene: 4. CDR1 is MNHEY, CDR2 SVGAGI, per germline. CDR3 sequence reads: CASSADRASNQPQHF. The CDR3 nucleotides are TGTGCCAGCAGCGCGGACAGGGCTAGCAATCAGCCCCAGCATTTT.

The chain combines TRBV5-4 with TRBJ1-1; 9 nucleotides agree with TRBD1. J lost 1 base, V lost 4 bases, and 2 bases had no gene match. Per germline, CDR1 SGHNT and CDR2 YYREEE (reference sequence). The CDR3 extends over 14 amino acids. Here the CDR3 reads CASSGDRANTEAFF. CDR3 nucleotide sequence: TGTGCCAGCAGCGGGGACAGGGCGAACACTGAAGCTTTCTTT.

The V call is TRBV19, the J call TRBJ1-1, with TRBD1 as a possible D gene (5 bases). Germline CDR1 and CDR2: LNHDA and SQIVND (reference sequence). The V and J ends lost 9 bases and 1 base respectively, with 15 bases between them. The CDR3 consists of 14 residues. The chain's CDR3 is CARTQQVRNTEAFF. DNA for the CDR3: TGTGCCAGAACGCAACAGGTGAGGAACACTGAAGCTTTCTTT.

The rearrangement links TRBV28 to TRBJ2-1; 11 nucleotides match TRBD1. V shed 5 bases, J shed 9 bases, and the junction held 6 bases outside the gene matches. CDR3 size: 14 residues. The germline gives CDR1 MDHEN, CDR2 SYDVKM. The CDR3: CASSLGQGDGEQFF. The CDR3 coding sequence is TGTGCCAGCAGTCTGGGACAGGGGGACGGTGAGCAGTTCTTC.

The chain is built from TRBV5-1 and TRBJ2-2, with a possible D match to TRBD2 (5 bases). The ends were cut back, 0 bases at V and 6 bases at J, with 12 bases in the middle. CDR3 length: 15 amino acids. Germline V lookup: CDR1 SGHRS, CDR2 YFSETQ. Here the CDR3 reads CASSLESARAGELFF. CDR3 in DNA: TGCGCCAGCAGCTTGGAAAGTGCGAGGGCCGGGGAGCTGTTTTTT.